These 6 T cell receptor beta chains were sequenced from one sample in a study of CD8 T cells in ankylosing spondylitis. TCRdb re-called the 5' RACE reads with MiXCR, one entry per CDR3 protein. The sample lists some 52,000 distinct CDR3 sequences, less than 8.5% occurring once. Sequencing was done on a sample of blood, either unsorted or a sorted T cell fraction (not recorded which). All receptors derive from a female donor with ankylosing spondylitis or in good health (not recorded which).

This clonotype appeared many times. The chain has TRBV6-6 and TRBJ2-2, with D perhaps TRBD2 (5 bases). Germline lookup yields CDR1 MNHNY and CDR2 SVGAGI (reference sequence). The CDR3 is 12 amino acids. The V and J ends lost 6 bases and 6 bases respectively, with 8 bases between them. CDR3 sequence (DNA): TGTGCCAGCAGAGCGGAAGCCGGGGAGCTGTTTTTT. This gives the protein CASRAEAGELFF.

The chain links TRBV20-1 to TRBJ1-5; D not certain. The CDR3 spans 12 residues. V lost 6 bases to trimming and J lost 7 bases, with 13 bases between them. The V gene's germline CDR1 is DFQATT and CDR2 SNEGSKA (reference sequence). The CDR3 protein is CSASTPEQPQHF. The DNA for the CDR3 is TGCAGTGCCAGCACTCCGGAGCAGCCCCAGCATTTT.

This clonotype showed up many times. V and J are TRBV15 and TRBJ1-3; the match to TRBD1 covers 9 bases. V was pared by 6 bases and J by 7 bases, with 4 bases of the junction left unmatched. Germline values: CDR1 LNHNV, CDR2 YYDKDF (reference sequence). The CDR3 sequence is 13 residues long. The CDR3, as DNA: TGTGCCACCAGTCTGACAGGGGGTAACACCATATATTTT. Translating gives CATSLTGGNTIYF.

This clonotype was picked up a small number of times. The chain has TRBV5-1 and TRBJ2-5; D may be TRBD1 (5 bases). Per germline, CDR1 SGHRS and CDR2 YFSETQ. Deletions cut 1 base from V and 4 bases from J, with 8 bases between. This CDR3 comprises 13 residues. The CDR3 here is CASSLHQGETQYF. The CDR3, as DNA: TGCGCCAGCAGCTTGCACCAGGGAGAGACCCAGTACTTC. Variable domain in full (rest from reference TRBV5-1 and TRBJ2-5): KAGVTQTPRYLIKTRGQQVTLSCSPISGHRSVSWYQQTPGQGLQFLFEYFSETQRNKGNFPGRFSGRQFSNSRSEMNVSTLELGDSALYLCASSLHQGETQYFGPGTRLLVL.

The table lists this clonotype with many counts. The chain combines TRBV5-4 with TRBJ2-1, with 9 bases fitting TRBD1. There are 15 residues in the CDR3. From germline, CDR1 is SGHNT and CDR2 YYREEE (reference sequence). Trimming removed 4 bases from V and 6 bases from J; junction bases left unmatched: 8. The CDR3 here is CASSQGTGRINEQFF. In DNA form, the CDR3 reads TGTGCCAGCAGCCAAGGGACAGGGAGGATCAATGAGCAGTTCTTC.

Worth noting for this clonotype: Just one base apart from a much larger clone, this may be a read error. Given the absence of the conserved phenylalanine or tryptophan at the CDR3 end, a read error is likely. The chain combines TRBV29-1 with TRBJ1-1; unclear D gene. This CDR3 has 13 amino acids. Trimming stripped 2 bases from V and 6 bases from J, with 13 bases between. Germline values: CDR1 SQVTM, CDR2 ANQGSEA. The CDR3 sequence is CSVEHRQVPEAFY. CDR3 nucleotide sequence: TGCAGCGTTGAACATCGGCAGGTACCTGAAGCTTTCTAT.